This is a list of T cell receptor beta chains from one sample in a study of blood T cell repertoires in COVID-19. TCRdb's table, derived via immunoSEQ multiplex PCR, lists solely in-frame clones and lacks some. The sample has about 33,000 clones, 85% to 90% seen once. The sequencing sample was made of peripheral blood. The receptors here all came from a human donor in a cohort sampled during active COVID-19. Both conserved end residues are part of each CDR3. A D gene is named only where the DNA matches it firmly. The listing skips clone size in some rows; elsewhere it reads once, few, many or a size class.

V gene	D gene	J gene	clone size	CDR3 DNA	CDR3 protein
TRBV27	NA	TRBJ2-4	NA	TGTGCCAGCAGTTTATTCTTCGGACTAGCCAAAAACATTCAGTACTTC	CASSLFFGLAKNIQYF
TRBV9	TRBD1	TRBJ2-3	NA	TGTGCCAGCGCACAGGGGGGAGAAGATACGCAGTATTTT	CASAQGGEDTQYF
TRBV19	TRBD1	TRBJ1-2	NA	TGTGCCAGTAGTAGGGACAGTTATGGCTACACCTTC	CASSRDSYGYTF
TRBV29-1	TRBD1	TRBJ2-7	once	TGCAGCGTTGGAGGGACAGGGGGCTTGTACGAGCAGTACTTC	CSVGGTGGLYEQYF
TRBV23-1	TRBD2	TRBJ2-4	NA	TGCGCCAGCAGTTCGAGAACCCCTAGCGGGTTTCTAGCCAAAAACATTCAGTACTTC	CASSSRTPSGFLAKNIQYF
TRBV9	NA	TRBJ1-2	few	TGTGCCAGCAGCCCCGCTGGGACGGAGACTAGAGGCTACACCTTC	CASSPAGTETRGYTF
TRBV29-1	NA	TRBJ1-1	NA	TGCAGCGTCGCAGGGTTTGAAGCTTTCTTT	CSVAGFEAFF
TRBV2	TRBD2	TRBJ2-7	NA	TGTGCCAGCAGTGAAGGAGGGCTAGCGGCCTACGAGCAGTACTTC	CASSEGGLAAYEQYF
TRBV24-1	NA	TRBJ2-1	NA	TGTGCCACCAGTGATTTCGGGAGACAGGGTAAGAAAAATGAGCAGTTCTTC	CATSDFGRQGKKNEQFF
TRBV18	NA	TRBJ1-5	NA	TGTGCCAGCTCACCAAACGAGGGTCAGCCCCAGCATTTT	CASSPNEGQPQHF
TRBV2	TRBD1	TRBJ2-2	once	TGTGCCAGCAGTTGGGACAGGACTACGAACACCGGGGAGCTGTTTTTT	CASSWDRTTNTGELFF
TRBV28	NA	TRBJ1-4	once	TGTGCCAGCACCCTAAATCTAGGGGTGGAAAAACTGTTTTTT	CASTLNLGVEKLFF
TRBV6-4	NA	TRBJ2-1	NA	TGTGCCAGCAGCGTTCAGGGGTTTGGCAATGAGCAGTTCTTC	CASSVQGFGNEQFF
TRBV4-1	NA	TRBJ1-1	NA	TGCGCCAGCAGCCTAGCAGCCCCTATGAACACTGAAGCTTTCTTT	CASSLAAPMNTEAFF
TRBV14	TRBD1	TRBJ1-4	NA	TGTGCCAGCAGCCCTCATTCGGGACAGGGGAATGAAAAACTGTTTTTT	CASSPHSGQGNEKLFF
TRBV7-9	TRBD2	TRBJ2-1	NA	TGTGCCAGCAGCCCTAGCGGGAGGGCCGGTGAGCAGTTCTTC	CASSPSGRAGEQFF
TRBV4-1	TRBD1	TRBJ1-4	NA	TGCGCCAGCAGCCAAGGGGACAGGGGGGCTGAAAAACTGTTTTTT	CASSQGDRGAEKLFF
TRBV18	TRBD1	TRBJ2-5	NA	TGTGCCAGCTCCCCGGACAGGGGAGTTTTGCACGAGACCCAGTACTTC	CASSPDRGVLHETQYF
TRBV10-2	TRBD2	TRBJ2-7	NA	TGCGCCAGCAGTGAGTCCCAACTAGCGGGAGCCGAGCAGTACTTC	CASSESQLAGAEQYF
TRBV19	TRBD1	TRBJ2-3	NA	TGTGCCAGTAGTACCCGGGACAGTCGCACAGATACGCAGTATTTT	CASSTRDSRTDTQYF
TRBV18	NA	TRBJ1-3	NA	TGTGCCAGCTCACCACCGAACCAGGGCATTAACTCTGGAAACACCATATATTTT	CASSPPNQGINSGNTIYF
TRBV5-1	TRBD2	TRBJ2-2	NA	TGCGCCAGCAGCCTGATAGGACTAGCGGGGCCCGGGGAGCTGTTTTTT	CASSLIGLAGPGELFF
TRBV6-4	NA	TRBJ2-7	NA	TGTGCCAGCAGCATAACATGGACAGCCACCAACTCCTACGAGCAGTACTTC	CASSITWTATNSYEQYF
TRBV4-1	TRBD1	TRBJ2-7	NA	TGCGCCAGCAGCCTCACGACAGGGGGTTACGAGCAGTACTTC	CASSLTTGGYEQYF
TRBV19	NA	TRBJ1-1	NA	TGTGCCAGTAGTCCACAGGGTTCCCAGAACACTGAAGCTTTCTTT	CASSPQGSQNTEAFF
TRBV28	NA	TRBJ1-6	few	TGTGCCAGCAGTACGGACAATTATAATTCACCCCTCCACTTT	CASSTDNYNSPLHF
TRBV2	NA	TRBJ1-1	NA	TGTGCCAGCAGGCCTCTGCGGAACACTGAAGCTTTCTTT	CASRPLRNTEAFF
TRBV6-5	NA	TRBJ2-7	once	TGTGCCAGCAGTTACTCGTTCATGGAGACTGAGCAGTACTTC	CASSYSFMETEQYF
TRBV19	TRBD2	TRBJ2-2	NA	TGTGCCACCAGGGGATTCGGGAGGGCCACCGGGGAGCTGTTTTTT	CATRGFGRATGELFF
TRBV18	NA	TRBJ2-2	NA	TGTGCCAGCTCACCAGTTACTAGCAGCGGGGAGCTGTTTTTT	CASSPVTSSGELFF
TRBV10-3	TRBD1	TRBJ2-2	NA	TGTGCCATCAGGGCAGGGGGCAAGGAAATCACCGGGGAGCTGTTTTTT	CAIRAGGKEITGELFF
TRBV6-5	NA	TRBJ1-4	few	TGTGCCAGCAGTCCCAGGGGCAGTAAACTGTTTTTT	CASSPRGSKLFF
TRBV19	TRBD1	TRBJ2-7	NA	TGTGCCAGTAATCCCGGGACAGGTTACGAGCAGTACTTC	CASNPGTGYEQYF
TRBV5-4	NA	TRBJ1-6	NA	TGTGCCAGCAGCTTGGGAGGGTCAGGGGTTGGGTTCGGTTCACCCCTCCACTTT	CASSLGGSGVGFGSPLHF
TRBV5-1	TRBD1	TRBJ2-1	NA	TGCGCCAGCAGCTCGAAAACAGGGGATTCCTACAATGAGCAGTTCTTC	CASSSKTGDSYNEQFF
TRBV7-9	NA	TRBJ2-7	NA	TGTGCCAGCACTCCCTGGCAGGGGGGCCGCGAGCAGTACTTC	CASTPWQGGREQYF
TRBV5-6	NA	TRBJ1-2	NA	TGTGCCAGCAGCTTGGGAAAGCGCGGCCGCGGGGACTATGGCTACACCTTC	CASSLGKRGRGDYGYTF
TRBV28	TRBD1	TRBJ1-2	NA	TGTGCCAGCAGTCCCGGGACAGGGGGCCATGGCTACACCTTC	CASSPGTGGHGYTF
TRBV5-8	NA	TRBJ2-2	NA	TGTGCCAGCAACCGGGACTCCTACACCGGGGAGCTGTTTTTT	CASNRDSYTGELFF
TRBV5-4	NA	TRBJ2-5	NA	TGTGCCAGCAGCTTGGGGGACTGGGAAGGGGAGACCCAGTACTTC	CASSLGDWEGETQYF
TRBV3-1/TRBV3-2	NA	TRBJ1-5	NA	TGTGCCAGCAGCCAATCCAGGGATCAGCCCCAGCATTTT	CASSQSRDQPQHF
TRBV4-2	TRBD2	TRBJ2-1	NA	TGTGCCAGCAGTCTAGCGGGGGGGCTCAATGAGCAGTTCTTC	CASSLAGGLNEQFF
TRBV5-3	TRBD1	TRBJ1-5	few	TGTGCCAGAAGATCTCCGGGACAGCATCCTTGCAATCAGCCCCAGCATTTT	CARRSPGQHPCNQPQHF
TRBV9	TRBD1	TRBJ2-2	few	TGTGCCAGCAGCGCCCAGACAGGGGGTACCGGGGAGCTGTTTTTT	CASSAQTGGTGELFF
TRBV29-1	NA	TRBJ2-7	NA	TGCAGCGTTGCCGGGACAACCACCTACGAGCAGTACTTC	CSVAGTTTYEQYF
TRBV20-1	NA	TRBJ2-7	NA	TGCAGTGCTAGTTGGCAGGGCTCCTACGAGCAGTACTTC	CSASWQGSYEQYF
TRBV25-1	NA	TRBJ1-2	few	TGTGCCAGCAGTTCGCCAGGAAATCCTAACTATGGCTACACCTTC	CASSSPGNPNYGYTF
TRBV6-2/TRBV6-3	NA	TRBJ2-5	NA	TGTGCCAGCAGTTACTCGATCGCGGAACAAGAGACCCAGTACTTC	CASSYSIAEQETQYF
TRBV7-9	TRBD1	TRBJ1-1	NA	TGTGCCAGCAGGGACGGGACAGCCATGAACACTGAAGCTTTCTTT	CASRDGTAMNTEAFF
TRBV27	TRBD1	TRBJ2-7	NA	TGTGCCAGCAGTTTGTCGACAGGGAACATTGGCTACGAGCAGTACTTC	CASSLSTGNIGYEQYF